The 5 T cell receptor beta chains reported below all come from one sample, sequenced in a study of T cell changes during pregnancy in multiple sclerosis. Method: immunoSEQ multiplex PCR; TCRdb's copy keeps in-frame clones and lacks some. The table lists under 60,000 clones, roughly nine tenths of them singletons. The specimen was CD4+ T cells from peripheral blood mononuclear cells, collected in the second trimester of pregnancy. The receptors were gathered from a female donor in good health, enrolled as a control in a pregnancy study.

CDR3: CASSLTATGGGNGYTF. CDR3 sequence (DNA): TGTGCCAGCAGCTTAACGGCGACAGGGGGCGGGAATGGCTACACCTTC. The J gene is TRBJ1-2, the V gene TRBV7-3; 10 nucleotides align to TRBD1. This CDR3 region has 16 residues. With V trimmed by 0 bases and J by 6 bases, 7 bases remained unmatched. Germline CDR1 and CDR2: SGHTA and FQGTGA.

This clone was seen just once. The chain has TRBV11-3 and TRBJ2-3; 8 bases fit TRBD2. This CDR3 comprises 15 residues. The germline V gene has CDR1 SGHNT and CDR2 YENEEA. V gave up 3 bases and J gave up 4 bases; unmatched junction bases: 6. This CDR3 is CASSFTAGGADTQYF. CDR3 in DNA: TGTGCCAGCAGCTTTACGGCGGGGGGAGCAGATACGCAGTATTTT.

This clone was counted a few times. This chain joins TRBV5-1 and TRBJ1-4; D is possibly TRBD1 (6 bases). V was trimmed by 5 bases and J by 1 base, leaving 12 bases between them. The germline CDR1 and CDR2 sequences are SGHRS and YFSETQ. CDR3 size: 15 residues. The CDR3 DNA is TGCGCCAGCAGTTTGAAACAGGGAACTAATGAAAAACTGTTTTTT. This translates into CASSLKQGTNEKLFF.

The chain employs TRBV11-3 and TRBJ1-1; no clear D gene. Germline CDR1 SGHNT, CDR2 YENEEA. This CDR3 is 13 amino acids long. Trimming cost V 2 bases and J 1 base, with 5 bases left between them. The CDR3 region has the DNA TGTGCCAGCAGCTTAACGGGGAACACTGAAGCTTTCTTT. Its translation: CASSLTGNTEAFF.

This clone appeared a single time. This chain links TRBV14 with TRBJ1-2; no clear D gene. Trimming left V 0 bases short and J 8 bases short, with 13 bases between. CDR1 is SGHDN and CDR2 is FVKESK in the germline V gene. The CDR3 is made up of 14 amino acids. CDR3 loop: CASSQDSSPRGYTF. CDR3 sequence (DNA): TGTGCCAGCAGCCAAGATTCAAGCCCGCGAGGCTACACCTTC.